The 28 T cell receptor beta chains in this list originate from one sample, sequenced in a study of blood T cell repertoires in COVID-19. Assay: immunoSEQ multiplex PCR; the TCRdb copy retains only in-frame clones and omits some. In the table there are a few hundred thousand clones, approximately 84% of which are singletons. The sample comprised PBMCs or T cells enriched from blood (not recorded which). These receptors were taken from a woman in her late teens or twenties who had recovered from COVID-19.

The gene calls are TRBV25-1 and TRBJ1-2; D gene unclear. CDR1 and CDR2 (germline): MGHDK, SYGVNS. V lost 5 bases, J lost 2 bases, and 9 bases lay in between. This CDR3 comprises 13 residues. For the CDR3, the DNA is TGTGCCAGCAGTATGGGAGAAAACTATGGCTACACCTTC. It is translated as CASSMGENYGYTF.

The chain links TRBV16 to TRBJ1-6; D unresolved. In germline, CDR1 is KGHSY, CDR2 FQNENV. This CDR3 spans 14 amino acids. V was shortened by 3 bases and J by 9 bases, with 12 bases between the two germline ends. The CDR3 DNA follows: TGTGCCAGCAGCCACGGACCGGGATCTTCACCCCTCCACTTT. It specifies CASSHGPGSSPLHF.

The chain couples TRBV21-1 to TRBJ2-7; the table calls TRBD1, which could not be checked here. TRBV21-1 has pseudogene status. The CDR3 length is 16 residues. The CDR3: CASSKDPTGSSYEQYF. The DNA of the CDR3 is TGTGCCAGCAGCAAAGACCCTACAGGGAGCTCCTACGAGCAGTACTTC.

The chain is built from TRBV7-8 and TRBJ2-7; D may be TRBD1 (5 bases). This CDR3 comprises 16 residues. Per germline, CDR1 SGHVS and CDR2 FQNEAQ. The germline V and J ends were trimmed by 1 base and 0 bases, with 13 bases remaining between them. CDR3 coding DNA: TGTGCCAGCAGCTTAGAGGGGCGAAGCCTCTCCTACGAGCAGTACTTC. It specifies CASSLEGRSLSYEQYF.

The rearrangement links TRBV21-1 to TRBJ2-3; TRBD2, the D gene given by the table, was not confirmed from the DNA. TRBV21-1 is marked as a pseudogene. The CDR3 has 17 amino acids. This chain's CDR3 is CASSKKRAVLSTDTQYF. The CDR3 bases are TGTGCCAGCAGCAAAAAAAGAGCGGTACTAAGCACAGATACGCAGTATTTT.

This chain uses TRBV7-6 with TRBJ2-7; D may be TRBD1 (5 bases). V was pared by 3 bases and J by 3 bases, with 12 bases between. The CDR3 has 14 amino acids. Germline V gene sequence: CDR1 SGHVS, CDR2 FNYEAQ. The CDR3 DNA reads as TGTGCCAGCAGCTTCGCAGGGCGAATCTACGAGCAGTACTTC. Encoded protein: CASSFAGRIYEQYF.

The chain links TRBV5-1 to TRBJ1-6; 7 positions agree with TRBD1. There are 14 residues in the CDR3. J gave up 9 bases and V 3 bases, and 6 bases lay outside the gene matches. Germline-derived CDR1 and CDR2 are SGHRS and YFSETQ. CDR3 DNA sequence: TGCGCCAGCAGCTCCGGGACAGAAACTTCACCCCTCCACTTT. Encoded protein: CASSSGTETSPLHF. Filled out from reference TRBV5-1 and TRBJ1-6, the complete variable domain reads KAGVTQTPRYLIKTRGQQVTLSCSPISGHRSVSWYQQTPGQGLQFLFEYFSETQRNKGNFPGRFSGRQFSNSRSEMNVSTLELGDSALYLCASSSGTETSPLHFGNGTRLTVT.

The chain combines TRBV3-1 (or the pseudogene TRBV3-2) with TRBJ2-5; TRBD1 is a possible D gene (6 bases). Trimming shortened V by 5 bases and J by 0 bases, and 16 bases separated the two germline ends. CDR1 is LGHDT, CDR2 YNNKEL, per germline (reference sequence). This CDR3 has 16 residues. The CDR3 loop is CASSSLTGPYQETQYF. CDR3 DNA: TGTGCCAGCAGCTCCTTGACAGGCCCGTACCAAGAGACCCAGTACTTC.

This rearrangement joins TRBV6-4 to TRBJ2-6; the D is unclear. Germline loops: CDR1 MRHNA, CDR2 SNTAGT. CDR3 length: 15 amino acids. Trimming took off 0 bases at V and 3 bases at J, with 6 bases between the two ends. The CDR3 loop reads CASSDSGVGANVLTF. For the CDR3, the DNA is TGTGCCAGCAGTGACTCAGGAGTTGGGGCCAACGTCCTGACTTTC.

Notes on this clone: The sample contains more than one DNA sequence encoding this CDR3. The CDR3 region has the DNA TGCGCCAGCAGCTTGGTAGGGGAAGAGACCCAGTACTTC. It codes for CASSLVGEETQYF. The genes are TRBV5-1 and TRBJ2-5; D perhaps matches TRBD1 (5 bases). Germline assignment: CDR1 SGHRS and CDR2 YFSETQ. The CDR3 loop spans 13 amino acids. V was clipped by 0 bases and J by 3 bases, with 6 bases between them.

The chain links TRBV30 to TRBJ1-1; tentatively, D is TRBD1 (5 bases). V lost 2 bases and J lost 6, with 10 bases in between. This CDR3 contains 12 residues. In germline, CDR1 is GTSNPN, CDR2 SVGIG (reference sequence). Here the CDR3 DNA reads TGTGCCTGGAGTCTCGGGGGGGCTGAAGCTTTCTTT. This translates into CAWSLGGAEAFF.

This clone was seen a few times. Different DNA sequences within this sample yield the same CDR3. The chain carries TRBV19 and TRBJ1-5; D possibly corresponds to TRBD1 (6 bases). Per the germline V gene, CDR1 is LNHDA and CDR2 is SQIVND (reference sequence). Trimming removed 2 bases at V and 1 base at J, with 6 bases between. The CDR3 length is 14 residues. The CDR3 sequence is CASSITGSNQPQHF. CDR3 nucleotides: TGTGCCAGTAGTATAACAGGGAGCAATCAGCCCCAGCATTTT.

The V call is TRBV30, the J call TRBJ2-1, with TRBD2 matching over 12 bases. The V and J ends lost 5 bases and 9 bases, in that order; junction bases with no gene match: 14. CDR3 size: 16 residues. Germline V gives CDR1 GTSNPN, CDR2 SVGIG (reference sequence). CDR3 bases: TGTGCCTGGGTGGGATCGGGACTAGCGGGTACCACTGAGCAGTTCTTC. This gives the protein CAWVGSGLAGTTEQFF.

The chain couples TRBV6-5 to TRBJ1-2; perhaps TRBD1 as D (5 bases). Between the trimmed V and J ends, which lost 5 bases and 3 bases, there was a span of 16 bases. The CDR3 has 15 residues. The germline gives CDR1 MNHEY, CDR2 SVGAGI. CDR3 DNA: TGTGCCAGCAGTCCTGTAGTGGGGGGAGACTATGGCTACACCTTC. This sequence encodes CASSPVVGGDYGYTF.

This chain links TRBV10-1 with TRBJ1-2; no firm D call. Germline V lookup: CDR1 WNHNN, CDR2 SYGVQD (reference sequence). V shed 2 bases and J shed 4 bases, with 17 bases lying between them. CDR3 length: 16 residues. This CDR3 reads CASSERQDPTLYGYTF. In DNA form, the CDR3 reads TGCGCCAGCAGTGAGAGGCAGGATCCAACCCTCTATGGCTACACCTTC.

This rearrangement joins TRBV9 to TRBJ1-1; TRBD1 aligns across 10 bases. The CDR3 sequence is 15 residues long. The V segment lost 3 bases and the J segment 7 bases; nucleotides outside the gene matches: 9. Germline values: CDR1 SGDLS, CDR2 YYNGEE. CDR3 bases: TGTGCCAGCAGCGCGCAGACAGGGGGCAAGGGTGAAGCTTTCTTT. Its protein is CASSAQTGGKGEAFF.

The table lists this clone with a count of one. The V gene is TRBV14, the J gene TRBJ1-2, with D unclear. The V gene lost 0 bases and the J gene lost 8 bases, with 10 bases spanning the gap. This CDR3 region has 13 residues. The germline V gene has CDR1 SGHDN and CDR2 FVKESK. The CDR3 nucleotides are TGTGCCAGCAGCCAAGATTACGGTCGCGGCTACACCTTC. Its translation is CASSQDYGRGYTF. The whole variable domain, filled in from reference TRBV14 and TRBJ1-2, reads EAGVTQFPSHSVIEKGQTVTLRCDPISGHDNLYWYRRVMGKEIKFLLHFVKESKQDESGMPNNRFLAERTGGTYSTLKVQPAELEDSGVYFCASSQDYGRGYTFGSGTRLTVV.

The gene calls are TRBV7-9 and TRBJ1-1, with 7 bases aligning to TRBD1. Germline V gene lookup returns CDR1 SEHNR and CDR2 FQNEAQ (reference sequence). V gave up 7 bases and J gave up 0 bases; unmatched junction bases: 5. The CDR3 extends over 14 amino acids. CDR3 nucleotide sequence: TGTGCCAGCAACGTCAGGGGGGTGAACACTGAAGCTTTCTTT. Translation: CASNVRGVNTEAFF.

The genes are TRBV24-1 and TRBJ2-3, with TRBD2 matching 8 bases. Trimming at V came to 0 bases and at J to 6 bases, leaving 7 bases not matched to a gene. The CDR3 is 16 amino acids. From germline, CDR1 is KGHDR and CDR2 SFDVKD. The DNA for the CDR3 is TGTGCCACCAGTGATTTGGTCGGGGGGGAAGAGGATACGCAGTATTTT. Translating gives CATSDLVGGEEDTQYF.

The chain combines TRBV7-9 with TRBJ2-3; maybe TRBD1 (5 bases). V was pared by 5 bases and J by 5 bases, with 11 bases between. Germline V gene lookup returns CDR1 SEHNR and CDR2 FQNEAQ (reference sequence). The CDR3 contains 13 residues. The CDR3 bases are TGTGCCAGCAGCCCAGGGAATGGAGATACGCAGTATTTT. Translated: CASSPGNGDTQYF. Based on the CDR3 plus reference TRBV7-9 and TRBJ2-3, the full variable domain is DTGVSQNPRHKITKRGQNVTFRCDPISEHNRLYWYRQTLGQGPEFLTYFQNEAQLEKSRLLSDRFSAERPKGSFSTLEIQRTEQGDSAMYLCASSPGNGDTQYFGPGTRLTVL.

CDR3 DNA: TGTGCCAGCAGTTTTGGAGGGCATGAAAAACTGTTTTTT. Protein product: CASSFGGHEKLFF. The rearrangement links TRBV12-3 or TRBV12-4 to TRBJ1-4; D is unresolved. Trimming removed 3 bases from V and 6 bases from J, with 8 bases in between. The CDR3 is made up of 13 amino acids.

The chain recombines TRBV7-8 with TRBJ2-2, with 8 bases matching TRBD1. CDR1 is SGHVS and CDR2 is FQNEAQ in the germline V gene. V shed 2 bases and J 7 bases; nucleotides not matched to a gene: 6. CDR3 length equals 15 residues. This chain's CDR3 is CASSLQGAGGGELFF. The CDR3 DNA follows: TGTGCCAGCAGCTTACAGGGGGCGGGTGGCGGGGAGCTGTTTTTT.

The J gene is TRBJ1-6, the V gene TRBV10-2; 8 bases map to TRBD1. Germline loops: CDR1 WSHSY, CDR2 SAAADI. V was clipped by 6 bases and J by 2 bases; unmatched bases: 18. This CDR3 comprises 20 residues. Written as DNA, the CDR3 is TGCGCCAGCAGAGACCTTACTATGCCCGACAGGGGCGCCTATAATTCACCCCTCCACTTT. It encodes CASRDLTMPDRGAYNSPLHF.

The V gene is TRBV11-2, the J gene TRBJ1-1; possibly TRBD1 for D (5 bases). The germline V gene has CDR1 SGHAT and CDR2 FQNNGV. The CDR3 extends over 17 amino acids. Trimming took 0 bases from V and 1 from J, leaving 15 bases between them. The CDR3 is CASSLDPSRQRNTEAFF. CDR3 DNA: TGTGCCAGCAGCTTAGACCCCTCGCGACAGAGGAACACTGAAGCTTTCTTT.

The rearrangement links TRBV19 to TRBJ2-3; D is unclear. CDR3 length equals 15 residues. The germline gives CDR1 LNHDA, CDR2 SQIVND (reference sequence). Trimming left V 6 bases short and J 0 bases short, with 13 bases between. CDR3 loop: CASRARYGSTDTQYF. The CDR3 DNA follows: TGTGCCAGTAGAGCTCGCTACGGGAGCACAGATACGCAGTATTTT.

This clone turned up a few times. This rearrangement joins TRBV5-1 to TRBJ2-2, with 12 bases matching TRBD2. Germline assignment: CDR1 SGHRS and CDR2 YFSETQ. The CDR3 extends over 18 amino acids. Germline trimming cut 3 bases from V and 3 bases from J; bases unmatched to any gene: 9. CDR3 in amino acids: CASSSPSSGRADTGELFF. Here the CDR3 DNA reads TGCGCCAGCAGCTCACCATCTAGCGGGAGGGCGGACACCGGGGAGCTGTTTTTT.

This clone was detected once. The chain links TRBV2 to TRBJ1-2, with 7 bases identical to TRBD1. With V trimmed by 6 bases and J by 3 bases, 7 bases remained unmatched. The CDR3 has 14 amino acids. The germline CDR1 and CDR2 sequences are SNHLY and FYNNEI. The CDR3 bases are TGTGCCAGCAGGAGGGACAGCGACGACTATGGCTACACCTTC. Translation: CASRRDSDDYGYTF.

The chain has TRBV18 and TRBJ1-4; D might be TRBD1 (6 bases). This CDR3 is 15 amino acids long. Trimming took 4 bases from V and 4 from J, leaving 13 bases between them. Per the germline V gene, CDR1 is KGHSH and CDR2 is LQKENI. In DNA, the CDR3 is TGTGCCAGCTCACTTACGGACAGTCTTAATGAAAAACTGTTTTTT. Residues: CASSLTDSLNEKLFF.